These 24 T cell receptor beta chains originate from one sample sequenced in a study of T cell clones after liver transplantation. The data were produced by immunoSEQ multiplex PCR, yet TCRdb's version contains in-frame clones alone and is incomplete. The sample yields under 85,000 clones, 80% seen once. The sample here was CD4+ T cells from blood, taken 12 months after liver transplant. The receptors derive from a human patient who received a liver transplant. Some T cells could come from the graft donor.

In DNA form, the CDR3 reads TGTGCCAGCAGCCGTGGGGGGTTCGGCGTTGAAGCTTTCTTT. The encoded protein is CASSRGGFGVEAFF. The chain couples TRBV14 to TRBJ1-1; D is perhaps TRBD1 (5 bases). Trimming removed 4 bases from V and 7 bases from J, with 16 bases in between. CDR1 is SGHDN and CDR2 is FVKESK in the germline V gene. The CDR3 runs 14 residues.

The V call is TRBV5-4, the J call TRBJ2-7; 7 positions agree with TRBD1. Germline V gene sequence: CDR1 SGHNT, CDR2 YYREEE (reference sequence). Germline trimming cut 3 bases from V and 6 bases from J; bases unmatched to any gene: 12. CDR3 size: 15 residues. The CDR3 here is CASSSGPLAGGEQYF. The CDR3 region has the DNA TGTGCCAGCAGCTCTGGTCCTCTCGCAGGGGGCGAGCAGTACTTC.

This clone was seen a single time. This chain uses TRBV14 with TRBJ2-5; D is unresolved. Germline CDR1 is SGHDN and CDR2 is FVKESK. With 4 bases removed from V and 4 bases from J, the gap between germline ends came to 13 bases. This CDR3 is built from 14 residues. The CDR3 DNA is TGTGCCAGCAGCCCTCTAGGCCCCCGAGAGACCCAGTACTTC. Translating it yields CASSPLGPRETQYF.

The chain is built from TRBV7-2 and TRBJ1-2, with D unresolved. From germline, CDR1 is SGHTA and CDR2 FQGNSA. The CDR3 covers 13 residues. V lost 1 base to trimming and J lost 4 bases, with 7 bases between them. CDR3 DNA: TGTGCCAGCAGCTTAGTAGCGCCCTATGGCTACACCTTC. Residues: CASSLVAPYGYTF.

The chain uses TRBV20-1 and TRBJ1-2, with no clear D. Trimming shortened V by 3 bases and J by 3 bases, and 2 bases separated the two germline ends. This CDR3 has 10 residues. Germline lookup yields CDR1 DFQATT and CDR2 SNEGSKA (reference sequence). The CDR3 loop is CSASYYGYTF. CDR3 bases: TGCAGTGCTAGTTACTATGGCTACACCTTC.

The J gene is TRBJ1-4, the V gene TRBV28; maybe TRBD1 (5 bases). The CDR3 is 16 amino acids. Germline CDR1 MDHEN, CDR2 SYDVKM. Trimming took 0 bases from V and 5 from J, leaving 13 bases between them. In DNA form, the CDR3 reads TGTGCCAGCAGTTTATGGGGTGGGGCAGGGAATGAAAAACTGTTTTTT. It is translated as CASSLWGGAGNEKLFF.

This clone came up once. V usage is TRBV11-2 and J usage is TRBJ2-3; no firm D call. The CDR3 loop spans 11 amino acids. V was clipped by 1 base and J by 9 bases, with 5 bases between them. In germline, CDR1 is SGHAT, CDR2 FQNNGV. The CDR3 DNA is TGTGCCAGCAGCTTAGGCACCACGCAGTATTTT. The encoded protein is CASSLGTTQYF.

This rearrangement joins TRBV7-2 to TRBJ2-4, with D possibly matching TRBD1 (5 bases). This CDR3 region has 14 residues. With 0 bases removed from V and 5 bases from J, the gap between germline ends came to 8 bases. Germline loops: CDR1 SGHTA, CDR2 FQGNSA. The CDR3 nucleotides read TGTGCCAGCAGCTTAGCCAGGGAACAAAACATTCAGTACTTC. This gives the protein CASSLAREQNIQYF.

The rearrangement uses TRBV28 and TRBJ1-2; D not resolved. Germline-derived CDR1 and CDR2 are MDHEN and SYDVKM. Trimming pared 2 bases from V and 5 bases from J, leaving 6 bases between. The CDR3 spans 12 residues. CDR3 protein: CASSLVEYGYTF. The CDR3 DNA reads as TGTGCCAGCAGTTTAGTAGAATATGGCTACACCTTC.

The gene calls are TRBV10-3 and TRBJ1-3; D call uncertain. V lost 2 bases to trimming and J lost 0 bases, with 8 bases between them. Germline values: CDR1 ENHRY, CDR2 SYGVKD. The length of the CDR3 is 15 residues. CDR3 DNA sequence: TGTGCCATCAGTGAGGACGGAATCTCTGGAAACACCATATATTTT. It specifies CAISEDGISGNTIYF.

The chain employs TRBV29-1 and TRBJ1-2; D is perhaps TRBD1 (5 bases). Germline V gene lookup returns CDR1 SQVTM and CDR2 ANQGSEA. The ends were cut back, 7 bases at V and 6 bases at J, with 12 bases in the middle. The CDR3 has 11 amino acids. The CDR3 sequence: CSARGDDGYTF. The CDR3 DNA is TGCAGCGCGAGAGGGGACGATGGCTACACCTTC.

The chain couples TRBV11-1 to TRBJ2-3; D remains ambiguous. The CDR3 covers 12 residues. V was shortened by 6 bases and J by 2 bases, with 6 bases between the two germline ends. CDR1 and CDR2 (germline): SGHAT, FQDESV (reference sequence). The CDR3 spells CASSPNTDTQYF. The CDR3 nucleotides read TGTGCCAGCAGTCCTAACACAGATACGCAGTATTTT.

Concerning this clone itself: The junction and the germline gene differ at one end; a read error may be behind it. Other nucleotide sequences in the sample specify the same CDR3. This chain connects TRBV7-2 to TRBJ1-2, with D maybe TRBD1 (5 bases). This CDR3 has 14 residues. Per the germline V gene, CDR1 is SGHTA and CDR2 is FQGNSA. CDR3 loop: CASSSTGTYYGYTF. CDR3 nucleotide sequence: TGTGCCAGTAGCTCCACCGGGACGTACTATGGCTACACCTTC.

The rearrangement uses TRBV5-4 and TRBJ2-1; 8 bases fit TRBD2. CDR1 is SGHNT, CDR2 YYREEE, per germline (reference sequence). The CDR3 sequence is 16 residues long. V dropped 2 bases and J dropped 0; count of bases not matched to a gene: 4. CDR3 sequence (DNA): TGTGCCAGCAGCTTCCTAGCGGGTTACTCCTACAATGAGCAGTTCTTC. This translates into CASSFLAGYSYNEQFF.

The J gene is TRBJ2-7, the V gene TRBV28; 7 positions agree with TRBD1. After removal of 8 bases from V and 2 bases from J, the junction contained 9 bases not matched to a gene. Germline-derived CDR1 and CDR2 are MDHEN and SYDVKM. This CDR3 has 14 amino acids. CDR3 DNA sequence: TGTGCCAGCGGGGCGATACAGGGGCCCTACGAGCAGTACTTC. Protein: CASGAIQGPYEQYF.

The CDR3 DNA reads TGTGCCAGCAAGGAATCCTCAACCCGACAGAACAATGAGCAGTTCTTC. Protein sequence: CASKESSTRQNNEQFF. The J gene is TRBJ2-1, the V gene TRBV27, with D perhaps TRBD1 (5 bases). Germline V lookup: CDR1 MNHEY, CDR2 SMNVEV (reference sequence). This CDR3 contains 16 residues. Deletions cut 7 bases from V and 5 bases from J, with 21 bases between.

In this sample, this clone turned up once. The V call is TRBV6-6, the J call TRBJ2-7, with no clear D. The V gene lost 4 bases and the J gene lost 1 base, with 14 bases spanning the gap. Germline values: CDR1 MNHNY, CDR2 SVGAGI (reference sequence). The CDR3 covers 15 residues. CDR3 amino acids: CASSSPPLGSYEQYF. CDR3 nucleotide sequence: TGTGCCAGCAGTTCACCCCCCCTCGGTTCCTACGAGCAGTACTTC.

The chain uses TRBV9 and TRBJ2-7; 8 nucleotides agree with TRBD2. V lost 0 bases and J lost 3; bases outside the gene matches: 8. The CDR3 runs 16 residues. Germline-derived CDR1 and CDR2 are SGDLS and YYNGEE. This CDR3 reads CASSVESAGGRYEQYF. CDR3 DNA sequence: TGTGCCAGCAGCGTAGAGTCGGCGGGAGGCCGCTACGAGCAGTACTTC.

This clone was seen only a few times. This chain's CDR3 is CASSSPRGGSDRAFF. CDR3 nucleotides: TGTGCCAGCAGTTCCCCCCGGGGGGGTTCAGACCGGGCTTTCTTT. The chain has TRBV28 and TRBJ1-1, with TRBD1 as a possible D gene (5 bases). Germline lookup yields CDR1 MDHEN and CDR2 SYDVKM. The V end was cut by 4 bases, the J end by 11 bases, with 23 bases between. The CDR3 has 15 amino acids.

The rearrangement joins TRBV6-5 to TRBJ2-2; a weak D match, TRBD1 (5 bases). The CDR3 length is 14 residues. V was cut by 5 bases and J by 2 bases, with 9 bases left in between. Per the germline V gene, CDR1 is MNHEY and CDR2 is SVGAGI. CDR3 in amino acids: CASSRRGNTGELFF. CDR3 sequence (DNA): TGTGCCAGCAGTAGAAGGGGCAACACCGGGGAGCTGTTTTTT.

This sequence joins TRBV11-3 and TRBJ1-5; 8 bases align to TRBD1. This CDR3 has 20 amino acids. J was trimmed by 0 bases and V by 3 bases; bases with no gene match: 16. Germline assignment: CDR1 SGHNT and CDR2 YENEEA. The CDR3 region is CASSFTYRDRKAYSNQPQHF. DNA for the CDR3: TGTGCCAGCAGCTTCACTTATAGGGACAGGAAAGCGTATAGCAATCAGCCCCAGCATTTT.

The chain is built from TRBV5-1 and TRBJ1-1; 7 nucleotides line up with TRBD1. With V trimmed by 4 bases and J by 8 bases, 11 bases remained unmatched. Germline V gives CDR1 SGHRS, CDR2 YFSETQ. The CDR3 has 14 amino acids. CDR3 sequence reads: CASSPSKGAVEAFF. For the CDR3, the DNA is TGCGCCAGCAGCCCCAGCAAGGGGGCAGTAGAAGCTTTCTTT.

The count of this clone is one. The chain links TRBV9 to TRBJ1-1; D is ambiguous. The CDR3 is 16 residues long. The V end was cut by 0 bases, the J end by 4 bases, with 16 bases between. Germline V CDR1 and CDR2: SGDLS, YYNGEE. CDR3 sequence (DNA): TGTGCCAGCAGCGTAGGGTACGGAGGGTTTGGCACTGAAGCTTTCTTT. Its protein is CASSVGYGGFGTEAFF.

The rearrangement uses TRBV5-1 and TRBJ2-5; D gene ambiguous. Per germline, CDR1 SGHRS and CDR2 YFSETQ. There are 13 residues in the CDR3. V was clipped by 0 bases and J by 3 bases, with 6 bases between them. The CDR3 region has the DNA TGCGCCAGCAGCTTGGCCGTAGAAGAGACCCAGTACTTC. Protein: CASSLAVEETQYF.